One sample yielded the 10 T cell receptor beta chains listed below, sequenced in a study of shared clonotypes between healthy human individuals. TCRdb keeps only in-frame clones here, not all; method: immunoSEQ multiplex PCR. The sample includes under 2.5 million clones, 80% to 95% of them seen just once. What was sequenced was naive CD4+ T cells from PBMCs. The subset denotes: CD45RA+ positively selected. These receptors were obtained from a young man in good health. Some clones in this sample may be carry-over from other donors' samples.

The chain links TRBV6-5 to TRBJ2-5; the D is unclear. This CDR3 contains 12 residues. From germline, CDR1 is MNHEY and CDR2 SVGAGI. Trimming took 0 bases from V and 5 from J, leaving 4 bases between them. This CDR3 is CASSYSDETQYF. Written as DNA, the CDR3 is TGTGCCAGCAGTTACTCTGACGAGACCCAGTACTTC.

The chain combines TRBV30 with TRBJ2-2; TRBD2 is a possible D gene (6 bases). CDR1 GTSNPN and CDR2 SVGIG come from the germline V gene (reference sequence). This CDR3 comprises 15 residues. The V end lost 0 bases, the J end lost 5 bases, and 13 bases lay between the germline ends. CDR3 loop: CAWSVGGGPTGELFF. CDR3 nucleotides: TGTGCCTGGAGTGTCGGAGGAGGGCCGACCGGGGAGCTGTTTTTT. The whole variable domain, filled in from reference TRBV30 and TRBJ2-2, reads SQTIHQWPATLVQPVGSPLSLECTVEGTSNPNLYWYRQAAGRGLQLLFYSVGIGQISSEVPQNLSASRPQDRQFILSSKKLLLSDSGFYLCAWSVGGGPTGELFFGEGSRLTVL.

The chain has TRBV5-5 and TRBJ2-7; 11 positions match TRBD1. The CDR3 runs to 15 residues. Germline assignment: CDR1 SGHKS and CDR2 YYEKEE (reference sequence). The V and J ends lost 4 bases and 4 bases, in that order; junction bases with no gene match: 7. In DNA form, the CDR3 reads TGTGCCAGCAGCAATACCGGGACAGGGGGGTACGAGCAGTACTTC. Residues: CASSNTGTGGYEQYF.

The V gene is TRBV6-1, the J gene TRBJ2-2, with unresolved D. This CDR3 is built from 13 residues. The V and J ends lost 1 base and 1 base respectively, with 1 base between them. Germline V gene sequence: CDR1 MNHNS, CDR2 SASEGT. The CDR3 is CASSEVNTGELFF. The DNA of the CDR3 is TGTGCCAGCAGTGAAGTGAACACCGGGGAGCTGTTTTTT.

The chain recombines TRBV4-2 with TRBJ2-7, with 7 bases identical to TRBD1. Germline V gene lookup returns CDR1 LGHNA and CDR2 YNFKEQ. The V segment lost 4 bases and the J segment 6 bases; nucleotides outside the gene matches: 12. The CDR3 covers 15 residues. The CDR3 DNA reads TGTGCCAGCAGCCCTAGGGTAGACAGGGCTGGCGAGCAGTACTTC. Its translation: CASSPRVDRAGEQYF.

The rearrangement uses TRBV7-2 and TRBJ2-7; 9 bases fit TRBD2. This CDR3 has 15 residues. Losses at the gene ends were 5 bases for V and 0 bases for J; bases not matched to a gene: 5. In germline, CDR1 is SGHTA, CDR2 FQGNSA. This CDR3 reads CASSTLAGSSYEQYF. The CDR3 nucleotides read TGTGCCAGCAGCACGCTAGCGGGGAGCTCCTACGAGCAGTACTTC.

The chain is built from TRBV28 and TRBJ1-1, with D possibly TRBD1 on 5 matching bases. The V and J ends lost 6 bases and 5 bases respectively, with 13 bases between them. This CDR3 is built from 13 residues. The germline gives CDR1 MDHEN, CDR2 SYDVKM. The CDR3 bases are TGTGCCAGCAGGCCCCCGGGGGGAACTGAAGCTTTCTTT. This codes for CASRPPGGTEAFF.

The chain uses TRBV10-3 and TRBJ2-5; no clear D. V lost 3 bases, J lost 5 bases, and 10 bases lay in between. CDR3 length equals 13 residues. Germline CDR1 and CDR2: ENHRY and SYGVKD. The CDR3 here is CAISDFGRETQYF. CDR3 DNA sequence: TGTGCCATCAGTGATTTTGGTCGTGAGACCCAGTACTTC.

This chain uses TRBV6-5 with TRBJ2-7; the D gene could be TRBD1 or TRBD2 (5 bases each). Per germline, CDR1 MNHEY and CDR2 SVGAGI. V gave up 8 bases and J gave up 7 bases, with 21 bases separating them. The CDR3 consists of 14 residues. The CDR3 loop is CASFPGPRLAEQYF. The CDR3 DNA is TGTGCCAGCTTTCCGGGACCCCGGTTAGCGGAGCAGTACTTC.

A word on this clone: This sample includes further DNA sequences coding for the same CDR3. The rearrangement links TRBV5-1 to TRBJ2-5; possible D gene TRBD2, 6 bases. Germline CDR1 SGHRS, CDR2 YFSETQ. Trimming left V 0 bases short and J 5 bases short, with 11 bases between. This CDR3 spans 14 amino acids. CDR3 nucleotides: TGCGCCAGCAGCTTGGCCGGGGGAAAGGAGACCCAGTACTTC. It yields the protein CASSLAGGKETQYF.